This TCR beta chain was retrieved from a study of T cells after yellow fever vaccination. General study points: Booster sampling recovered most clones from primary vaccination (roughly 97% CD4, 80% to 90% CD8). Clonotypes shared by both compartments, CD4 and CD8, made up a small share. Within FACS-sorted repertoires, abundant clonotypes contaminating from the bulk population could be present.

Germline V CDR1 and CDR2: LGHNA, YSLEER. V gave up 6 bases and J gave up 11 bases, with 17 bases separating them. The CDR3 covers 13 residues. Details on this clonotype: Its target is unknown.

A 5'RACE template-switching step, the method used to make TCR cDNA, added a universal primer site and UMIs. One entry per CDR3 protein results from TCRdb running MiXCR on the 5' RACE reads. This table holds about 210,000 distinct CDR3 sequences, under 3.5% found once. The receptor's source is a man younger than 35 who received the YFV17D yellow fever vaccine. This material consisted of CD4+ T cells sorted from PBMCs, taken 10 days after the yellow fever booster vaccination. The J gene is TRBJ1-5, the V gene TRBV4-3; D remains unclear. Written as DNA, the CDR3 is TGCGCCAGCAGTCTCACCCTCTTGATGGCCCAGCATTTT. It specifies CASSLTLLMAQHF.